This TCR beta chain originates from a study of PD-L1 blockade in urothelial cancer (dated by TCRdb to about 2017). Notes on the research overall: All patients started therapy in about 2014 and received atezolizumab 1,200 mg intravenously every 3 weeks. Twenty-five of 29 patients were males with bladder-origin urothelial cancer, and 18 of 29 reported a prior smoking history. An ECOG performance status of 0 or 1 was recorded for the patients, and 0 to 3 prior chemotherapy regimens had been received by the patients. Blood samples were analyzed at 3 weeks after treatment start (second dose) and at 6 weeks after treatment start. Blood samples gave a median of around 140,000 T cells and under 85,000 unique TCRs, with a median clonality of 0.080. The study, an exploratory multi-omic analysis, examined somatic, immune and clinical correlates of response to PD-L1 blockade with atezolizumab in urothelial cancer. TCR sequencing covered pretreatment tumor samples and matched, serially collected peripheral blood taken before and after atezolizumab treatment. Durable clinical benefit was defined as progression-free survival longer than 6 months, and TCR features were also tested against progression-free and overall survival. Whole exome sequencing and RNA sequencing of pretreatment tumors were performed alongside TCR sequencing in the same patients. Ten or so patients reached durable clinical benefit, while some 20 patients did not. Pretreatment blood TCR-seq was available for fewer than 30 patients, at least one posttreatment blood collection was obtained for 24 patients, and tumor TCR-seq was available for 24 patients.

To note about this clone: What antigen it recognizes has not been identified. Base qualities are not provided; no much larger clone lies one nucleotide away.

Synthetic TCR analog templates were spiked into each PCR to estimate absolute template abundance from read counts. Using the immunoSEQ assay, TCRbeta CDR3 regions were amplified from genomic DNA with bias-controlled V and J gene primers. Sequencing of rearranged TCRbeta segments was done at approximately 20X coverage. The authors' analysis ran thus. Clustering was used to correct sequencing errors, and CDR3s were annotated against IMGT so that V, D and J genes could be assigned. Only productive TCRbeta rearrangements were used in downstream analyses, excluding out-of-frame or stop-codon sequences. Clonality was computed as one minus Shannon entropy normalized by the log of the number of unique productive sequences. Fisher's exact test with Benjamini-Hochberg correction, using a cutoff of adjusted p below 0.01, was how clones that differed between time points or between blood and tumor were identified. TCRdb holds this immuneACCESS table with in-frame rearrangements only. Some clones are missing; in checked studies, unresolved V genes explain under half, and the rest has no known cause. V, J and clone size are taken as reported in that table, and D and trimming were inferred from the DNA itself. The sample records about 82,000 clones, around 76% of which are singletons. 8% to 10% of the sample is held by the ten biggest clonotypes.

What the work shows at the level of the full study, not this receptor alone: Improved progression-free and overall survival was associated with having pretreatment peripheral blood TCR clonality below the median. Among patients with durable benefit, tumor-associated TCR clones showed greater expansion in peripheral blood 3 weeks after treatment started (n ≈ 23, p = 0.022). Because the sample size was small (n ≈ 29) and many of the analyses were exploratory, the results are meant to be hypothesis-generating.

A cohort of roughly 30 patients with locally advanced or metastatic urothelial carcinoma, treated at Memorial Sloan Kettering on a trial protocol, was included. Peripheral blood mononuclear cells were collected pretreatment and during treatment, with between 1 and 8 total time points obtained per patient. The Qiagen DNeasy Blood extraction kit was used to purify genomic DNA from total PBMCs and tumor samples. PBMCs were collected pretreatment and during treatment, and were isolated and stored as previously described. Trimming removed 4 bases from V and 0 bases from J, leaving 21 bases between the germline ends. The germline V gene encodes CDR1 SNHLY and CDR2 FYNNEI. Counted from cysteine to phenylalanine, this CDR3 has 18 amino acids. Of the read, only the CDR3 DNA is kept; its 54 bases are in frame from base 1.

The source material was PBMCs, sampled around atezolizumab (anti-PD-L1) treatment. The receptor comes from a man between 70 and 80 years old with urothelial cancer. The sequence links TRBV2 to TRBJ1-2, with a weak D call of TRBD1 (6 bases match). The CDR3 sequence is CASSAGEGRLSSNYGYTF. In nucleotides, the sequence is TGTGCCAGCAGTGCAGGGGAGGGGCGACTCTCCTCTAACTATGGCTACACCTTC.